This TCR beta chain emerged from a study of CD8+CD57+ T cells in acquired aplastic anemia. Study summary: DNA from sorted CD4+ and CD8+ cells averaged approximately 3.5 ug.

This clonotype was recorded at least ten times. Profiles of TCR beta VDJ and CDR3 were generated from a genomic DNA template. TCRdb re-called the reads with MiXCR, one entry per CDR3 protein. The table has tens of thousands of distinct CDR3 sequences, approximately 51% seen once. The CDR3 covers 15 residues. V was trimmed by 8 bases and J by 5 bases, leaving 24 bases between them. Germline loops: CDR1 DFQATT, CDR2 SNEGSKA (reference sequence). This receptor was identified in a human donor in good health, serving as a control. The material sequenced was sorted CD4+, CD8+, or CD8+CD57+ T cells (not recorded which) from PBMCs. The chain couples TRBV20-1 to TRBJ1-2, with D hard to call. The CDR3 bases are TGCAGTCCCGAAGAGAGGGCCCGCGTGGGGTATGGCTACACCTTC. Amino acids: CSPEERARVGYGYTF.